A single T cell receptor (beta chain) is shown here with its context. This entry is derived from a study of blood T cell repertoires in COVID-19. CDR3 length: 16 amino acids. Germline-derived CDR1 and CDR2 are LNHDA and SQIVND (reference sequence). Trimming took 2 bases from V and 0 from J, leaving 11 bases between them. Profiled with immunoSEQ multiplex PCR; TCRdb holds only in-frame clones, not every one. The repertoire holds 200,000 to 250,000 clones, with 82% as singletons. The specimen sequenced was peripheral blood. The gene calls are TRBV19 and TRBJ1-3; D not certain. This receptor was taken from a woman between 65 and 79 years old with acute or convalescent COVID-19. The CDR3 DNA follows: TGTGCCAGTAGTATACAGCATGACTACTCTGGAAACACCATATATTTT. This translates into CASSIQHDYSGNTIYF.